These 19 T cell receptor beta chains came from one sample sequenced in a study of T cell repertoires in cytomegalovirus infection. MiXCR, applied by TCRdb to the reads, yields one record per CDR3 protein. The repertoire holds about 200,000 distinct CDR3 sequences, 8% to 10% seen once, with about 5% in the top ten. The sequenced sample was PBMCs. The receptors originated from a human donor in good health (CMV status not recorded). Some clones in this sample may be carry-over from other donors' samples.

This clonotype was picked up a small number of times. This chain joins TRBV6-2 or TRBV6-3 and TRBJ1-6; 7 nucleotides line up with TRBD1. Germline V gene data show CDR1 as MNHEY and CDR2 as SVGEGT. The CDR3 runs 16 residues. Trimming cost V 0 bases and J 7 bases; bases outside gene matches: 6. CDR3 sequence reads: CASSYSFGTVNSPLHF. The CDR3 coding sequence is TGTGCCAGCAGTTACTCGTTCGGGACAGTCAATTCACCCCTCCACTTT.

This clonotype was observed many times. V and J are TRBV7-2 and TRBJ2-5; D possibly corresponds to TRBD1 (5 bases). The CDR3 is made up of 14 amino acids. The V gene lost 5 bases and the J gene lost 2 bases, with 12 bases spanning the gap. CDR1 is SGHTA and CDR2 is FQGNSA in the germline V gene. DNA of the CDR3: TGTGCCAGCAGCATTAGTTCAGGGCAAGAGACCCAGTACTTC. Its translation is CASSISSGQETQYF. Filled out from reference TRBV7-2 and TRBJ2-5, the complete variable domain reads GAGVSQSPSNKVTEKGKDVELRCDPISGHTALYWYRQSLGQGLEFLIYFQGNSAPDKSGLPSDRFSAERTGGSVSTLTIQRTQQEDSAVYLCASSISSGQETQYFGPGTRLLVL.

This clonotype was detected only a few times. J is TRBJ2-5 and V is TRBV2; D unclear. This CDR3 has 12 residues. Germline CDR1 and CDR2: SNHLY and FYNNEI. V dropped 3 bases and J dropped 3 bases, with 5 bases sitting between them. The CDR3 reads CASSDPEETQYF. The CDR3 nucleotides read TGTGCCAGCAGTGATCCGGAAGAGACCCAGTACTTC. Complete variable domain (other parts from reference TRBV2 and TRBJ2-5): EPEVTQTPSHQVTQMGQEVILRCVPISNHLYFYWYRQILGQKVEFLVSFYNNEISEKSEIFDDQFSVERPDGSNFTLKIRSTKLEDSAMYFCASSDPEETQYFGPGTRLLVL.

The rearrangement uses TRBV29-1 and TRBJ2-2; the match to TRBD1 covers 7 bases. The V gene's germline CDR1 is SQVTM and CDR2 ANQGSEA. The V segment lost 5 bases and the J segment 4 bases; nucleotides outside the gene matches: 4. CDR3 length: 13 residues. CDR3 DNA: TGCAGCGTTACGACAGGGTTCACCGGGGAGCTGTTTTTT. Protein product: CSVTTGFTGELFF.

There are many counts of this clonotype. This chain joins TRBV19 and TRBJ1-5; TRBD1 matches at 9 bases. The J segment lost 3 bases and the V segment lost 7 bases, leaving 13 bases of the junction unmatched. The germline V gene encodes CDR1 LNHDA and CDR2 SQIVND (reference sequence). This CDR3 comprises 17 residues. The CDR3: CASTPRGQGVINQPQHF. In nucleotides, the CDR3 is TGTGCCAGTACCCCTAGGGGACAGGGCGTGATCAATCAGCCCCAGCATTTT.

This clonotype occurred many times. The J gene is TRBJ2-5, the V gene TRBV7-2; no reliable D call. The CDR3 is made up of 13 amino acids. Trimming removed 2 bases from V and 4 bases from J, with 8 bases in between. The germline gives CDR1 SGHTA, CDR2 FQGNSA. CDR3 coding DNA: TGTGCCAGCAGCTTAAGACGGTTAGAGACCCAGTACTTC. Protein sequence: CASSLRRLETQYF.

The V call is TRBV10-3, the J call TRBJ1-1; D may be TRBD1 (6 bases). The germline V and J ends were trimmed by 10 bases and 2 bases, with 17 bases remaining between them. The CDR3 extends over 14 amino acids. Germline V gene lookup returns CDR1 ENHRY and CDR2 SYGVKD. CDR3 nucleotides: TGTGCCACGTACGGGGGGCAGCTTAACACTGAAGCTTTCTTT. Protein product: CATYGGQLNTEAFF.

The chain joins TRBV20-1 to TRBJ1-1; D is undetermined. The CDR3 length is 16 residues. CDR1 DFQATT and CDR2 SNEGSKA come from the germline V gene (reference sequence). The V end lost 6 bases, the J end lost 1 base, and 21 bases lay between the germline ends. The CDR3 nucleotides read TGCAGTGCAACCCGGGCCTCTCATTTAGGGAACACTGAAGCTTTCTTT. Translation: CSATRASHLGNTEAFF.

This clonotype was detected ten times or more. This chain connects TRBV28 to TRBJ2-5; D not certain. The V end was cut by 3 bases, the J end by 4 bases, with 9 bases between. Germline V lookup: CDR1 MDHEN, CDR2 SYDVKM. This CDR3 has 13 residues. Written as DNA, the CDR3 is TGTGCCAGCAGTTTGTGGAATGGAGAGACCCAGTACTTC. It is translated as CASSLWNGETQYF.

This clonotype was recorded many times. J is TRBJ2-7 and V is TRBV7-2; TRBD2 is a possible D gene (6 bases). The CDR3 has 13 residues. Trimming took off 1 base at V and 10 bases at J, with 14 bases between the two ends. The germline gives CDR1 SGHTA, CDR2 FQGNSA. The CDR3 spells CASSLELGGTQYF. The CDR3 DNA reads as TGTGCCAGCAGCTTAGAGTTGGGGGGAACCCAGTACTTC.

The V gene is TRBV7-2, the J gene TRBJ2-7; 9 bases match TRBD2. V shed 4 bases and J 2 bases; nucleotides not matched to a gene: 6. Germline V lookup: CDR1 SGHTA, CDR2 FQGNSA. The CDR3 runs 15 residues. In DNA, the CDR3 is TGTGCCAGCAGCTACCGAGCGGGGGGTGCCTACGAGCAGTACTTC. It translates to CASSYRAGGAYEQYF.

V and J are TRBV7-9 and TRBJ2-7; a possible D gene is TRBD1 (5 bases). The V and J ends lost 3 bases and 3 bases respectively, with 9 bases between them. Germline V gene data show CDR1 as SEHNR and CDR2 as FQNEAQ (reference sequence). The CDR3 has 13 residues. The CDR3 sequence: CASSLQGRYEQYF. In DNA, the CDR3 is TGTGCCAGCAGCTTGCAGGGTCGCTACGAGCAGTACTTC.

At least ten counts were recorded for this clonotype. The rearrangement links TRBV24-1 to TRBJ2-3; D is perhaps TRBD2 (5 bases). Trimming cost V 3 bases and J 2 bases, with 11 bases left between them. This CDR3 has 15 amino acids. Looked up from germline, CDR1 is KGHDR and CDR2 is SFDVKD. The DNA for the CDR3 is TGTGCCACCAGTGATAGCGGAGACTTCACAGATACGCAGTATTTT. Translated: CATSDSGDFTDTQYF.

This clonotype has ten or more counts. This chain uses TRBV7-2 with TRBJ2-7; TRBD1 matches at 7 bases. In germline, CDR1 is SGHTA, CDR2 FQGNSA. The J segment lost 3 bases and the V segment lost 1 base, leaving 6 bases of the junction unmatched. CDR3 length: 15 amino acids. The CDR3 DNA reads as TGTGCCAGCAGCTTAGGGGTGACAGGGTACTACGAGCAGTACTTC. It codes for CASSLGVTGYYEQYF.

CDR3 in DNA: TGTGCCAGCAGCCGGACTAGCGGGGAGACCGGGGAGCTGTTTTTT. Amino acids: CASSRTSGETGELFF. This chain joins TRBV6-2 or TRBV6-3 and TRBJ2-2; TRBD2 aligns across 12 bases. V gave up 6 bases and J gave up 5 bases; unmatched junction bases: 4. From germline, CDR1 is MNHEY and CDR2 SVGEGT. CDR3 length equals 15 residues.

CDR3 loop: CASSQDWNFEGYTF. The CDR3 nucleotides are TGTGCCAGCAGCCAAGACTGGAACTTTGAGGGCTACACCTTC. The V gene is TRBV14, the J gene TRBJ1-2; D uncertain. CDR1 SGHDN and CDR2 FVKESK come from the germline V gene. V lost 0 bases to trimming and J lost 8 bases, with 13 bases between them. The CDR3 is 14 amino acids.

The rearrangement links TRBV5-4 to TRBJ2-1; TRBD1 matches 7 bases. The CDR3 totals 14 residues. CDR1 and CDR2 (germline): SGHNT, YYREEE (reference sequence). V was clipped by 4 bases and J by 5 bases; unmatched bases: 6. Here the CDR3 reads CASSPGQTNNEQFF. The CDR3 DNA reads TGTGCCAGCAGCCCGGGACAGACGAACAATGAGCAGTTCTTC.

This clonotype was counted ten times or more. One junction end disagrees with the germline gene, perhaps due to a read error. The chain has TRBV7-9 and TRBJ1-1; the D gene is possibly TRBD1 (5 bases). Germline V CDR1 and CDR2: SEHNR, FQNEAQ (reference sequence). This CDR3 contains 15 residues. The DNA of the CDR3 is TGTGCCAGCAGCGAGACCGGGACGGGACCCCCTGAGGCTTTCTTT. Its translation is CASSETGTGPPEAFF.

The gene calls are TRBV4-3 and TRBJ2-1, with TRBD2 matching over 15 bases. The CDR3 has 16 residues. Germline V gives CDR1 LGHNA, CDR2 YSLEER. Losses at the gene ends were 4 bases for V and 9 bases for J; bases not matched to a gene: 7. The CDR3 DNA reads as TGCGCCAGCAGCCCCGAGGGACTAGCGGGAGGTAGTGAGCAGTTCTTC. This codes for CASSPEGLAGGSEQFF.